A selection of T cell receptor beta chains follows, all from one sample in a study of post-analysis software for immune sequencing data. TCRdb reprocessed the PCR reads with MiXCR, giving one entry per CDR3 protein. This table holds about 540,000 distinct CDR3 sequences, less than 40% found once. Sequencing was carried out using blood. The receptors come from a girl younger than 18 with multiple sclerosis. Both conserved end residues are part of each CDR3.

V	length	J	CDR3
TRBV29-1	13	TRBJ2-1	CSVRQGGYNEQFF
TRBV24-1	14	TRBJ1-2	CATSDGTVIRGYTF
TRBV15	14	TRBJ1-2	CATSSGTDLYGYTF
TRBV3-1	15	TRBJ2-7	CASSHGVRGASEQYF
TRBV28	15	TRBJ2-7	CASSPQKGGGYEQYF
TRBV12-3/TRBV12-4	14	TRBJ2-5	CASREKAGEETQYF
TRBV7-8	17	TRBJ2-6	CASSLEGAFSGANVLTF
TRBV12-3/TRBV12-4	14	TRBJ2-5	CASLPAGGRWEQYF
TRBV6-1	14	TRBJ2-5	CASSDSWQEETQYF
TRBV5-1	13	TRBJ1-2	CASSLTGHYGYTF
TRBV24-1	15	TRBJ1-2	CATSGSTSRVDGYTF
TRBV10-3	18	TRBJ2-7	CAISGWQGSLYDSYEQYF
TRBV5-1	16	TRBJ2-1	CASIKFGTGARNEQFF